This T cell receptor (beta chain) was captured by sequencing in a study of OX40 agonist ivuxolimab in advanced cancers. As for the study in general: Patients were 82.7% male with ages roughly 23 to 79, mean around 58.

The CDR3 has 21 residues. Deletions cut 1 base from V and 0 bases from J, with 22 bases between. Germline values: CDR1 MGHRA, CDR2 YSYEKL. Measured with immunoSEQ multiplex PCR; TCRdb has only the in-frame clones, and not every one. The sample lists tens of thousands of clones; roughly 83% were seen once. Study findings and constraints: Researchers did not establish what antigens the expanded peripheral T cells target.

Worth noting for this clone: Its antigen is still unknown.

The input for sequencing was CD4+ or CD8+ T cells sorted from blood, taken in a trial of the OX40 agonist ivuxolimab. This chain joins TRBV4-1 and TRBJ2-6, with D tentatively TRBD2 (5 bases). This receptor was taken from an adult with an advanced solid tumor such as melanoma, head and neck, liver or kidney cancer. CDR3 residues: CASSQALGVGIGNSGANVLTF. CDR3 sequence (DNA): TGCGCCAGCAGCCAAGCGTTGGGTGTCGGGATAGGGAACTCTGGGGCCAACGTCCTGACTTTC.